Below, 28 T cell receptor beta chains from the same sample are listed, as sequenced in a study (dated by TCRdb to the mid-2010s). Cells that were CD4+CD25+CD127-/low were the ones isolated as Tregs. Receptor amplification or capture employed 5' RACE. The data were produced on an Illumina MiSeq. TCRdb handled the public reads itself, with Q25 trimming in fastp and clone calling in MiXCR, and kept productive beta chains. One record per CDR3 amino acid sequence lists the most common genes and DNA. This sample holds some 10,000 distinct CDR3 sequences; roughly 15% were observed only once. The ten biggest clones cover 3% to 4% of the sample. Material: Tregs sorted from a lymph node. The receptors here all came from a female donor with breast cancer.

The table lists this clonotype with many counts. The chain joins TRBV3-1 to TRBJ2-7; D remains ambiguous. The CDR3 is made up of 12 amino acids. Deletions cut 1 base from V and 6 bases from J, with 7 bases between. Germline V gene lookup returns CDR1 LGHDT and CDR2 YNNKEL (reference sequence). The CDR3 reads CASSQGVSEQYF. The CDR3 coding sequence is TGTGCCAGCAGCCAAGGAGTTAGCGAGCAGTACTTC.

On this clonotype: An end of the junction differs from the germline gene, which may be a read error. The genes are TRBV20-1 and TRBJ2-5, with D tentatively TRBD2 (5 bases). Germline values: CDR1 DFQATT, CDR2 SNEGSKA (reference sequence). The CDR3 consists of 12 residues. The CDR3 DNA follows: TGCAGTGCTAGTCGGGGTCAGGTTCCCCAGCACTTC. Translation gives CSASRGQVPQHF.

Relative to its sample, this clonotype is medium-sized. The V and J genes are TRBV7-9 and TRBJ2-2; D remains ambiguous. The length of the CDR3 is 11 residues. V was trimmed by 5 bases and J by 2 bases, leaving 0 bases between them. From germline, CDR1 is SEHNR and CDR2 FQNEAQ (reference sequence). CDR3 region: CASSNTGELFF. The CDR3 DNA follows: TGTGCCAGCAGCAACACCGGGGAGCTGTTTTTT.

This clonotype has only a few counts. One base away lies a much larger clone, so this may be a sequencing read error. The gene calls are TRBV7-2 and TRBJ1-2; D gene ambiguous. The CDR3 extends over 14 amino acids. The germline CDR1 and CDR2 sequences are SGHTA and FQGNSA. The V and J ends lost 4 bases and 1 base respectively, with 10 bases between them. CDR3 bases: TGTGCCAGCAGCTCAGGAAGGATTAACTATGGCTACACCTTC. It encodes CASSSGRINYGYTF.

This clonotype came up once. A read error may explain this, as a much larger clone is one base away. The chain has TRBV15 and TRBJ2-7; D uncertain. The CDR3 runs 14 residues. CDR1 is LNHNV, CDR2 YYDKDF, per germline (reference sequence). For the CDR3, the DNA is TGTGCCACCAGCAGAGATTGGTACTCCTACGAGCAGCACTTC. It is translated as CATSRDWYSYEQHF.

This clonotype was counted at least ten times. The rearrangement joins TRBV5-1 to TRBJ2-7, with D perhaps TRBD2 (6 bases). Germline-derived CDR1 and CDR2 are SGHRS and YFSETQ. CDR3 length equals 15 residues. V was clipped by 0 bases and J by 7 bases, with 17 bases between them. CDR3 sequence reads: CASSLASGAPLEQYF. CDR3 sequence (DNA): TGCGCCAGCAGCTTGGCCTCGGGAGCTCCCCTGGAGCAGTACTTC.

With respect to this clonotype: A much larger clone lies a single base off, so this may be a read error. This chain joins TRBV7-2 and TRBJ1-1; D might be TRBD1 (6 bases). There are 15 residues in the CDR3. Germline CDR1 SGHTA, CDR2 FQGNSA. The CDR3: CAGSPQRGRDTEAFF. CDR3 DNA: TGTGCCGGCAGCCCCCAAAGGGGGAGAGACACTGAAGCTTTCTTT.

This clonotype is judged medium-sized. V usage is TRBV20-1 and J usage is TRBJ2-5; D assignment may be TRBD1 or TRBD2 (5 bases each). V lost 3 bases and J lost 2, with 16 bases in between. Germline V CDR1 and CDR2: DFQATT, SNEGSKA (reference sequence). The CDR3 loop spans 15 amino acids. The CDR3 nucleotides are TGCAGTGCTAGTCGGGACGGAGGAGCTCAAGAGACCCAGTACTTC. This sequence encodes CSASRDGGAQETQYF.

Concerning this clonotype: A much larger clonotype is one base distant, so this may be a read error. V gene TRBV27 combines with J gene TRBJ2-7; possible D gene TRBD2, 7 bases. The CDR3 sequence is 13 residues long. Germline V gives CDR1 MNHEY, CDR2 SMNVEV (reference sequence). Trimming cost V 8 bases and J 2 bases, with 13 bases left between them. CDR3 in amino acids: CASGPGGPYEQYF. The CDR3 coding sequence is TGTGCCAGCGGTCCCGGGGGGCCCTACGAGCAGTACTTC.

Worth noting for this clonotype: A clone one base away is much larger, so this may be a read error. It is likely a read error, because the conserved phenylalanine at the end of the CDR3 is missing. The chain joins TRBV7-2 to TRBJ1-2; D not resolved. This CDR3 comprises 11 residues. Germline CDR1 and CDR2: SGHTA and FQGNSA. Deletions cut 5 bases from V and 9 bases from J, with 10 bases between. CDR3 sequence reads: CASSPSGRYTS. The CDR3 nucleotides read TGTGCCAGCAGCCCCTCCGGACGCTACACCTCC.

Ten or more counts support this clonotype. In DNA, the CDR3 is TGTGCCAGCAGGGACCGGACTAGCGGGAGCGGTGGGCAGTACTTC. Protein: CASRDRTSGSGGQYF. This chain uses TRBV2 with TRBJ2-7; 13 nucleotides match TRBD2. CDR1 and CDR2 (germline): SNHLY, FYNNEI. CDR3 size: 15 residues. Trimming at V came to 6 bases and at J to 9 bases, leaving 11 bases not matched to a gene.

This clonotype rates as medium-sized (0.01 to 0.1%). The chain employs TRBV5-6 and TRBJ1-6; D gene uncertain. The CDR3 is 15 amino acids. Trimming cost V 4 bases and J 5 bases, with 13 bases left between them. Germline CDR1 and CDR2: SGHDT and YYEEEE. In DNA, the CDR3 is TGTGCCAGCAGCACGGGTTCCGGCGATAATTCACCCCTCCACTTT. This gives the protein CASSTGSGDNSPLHF.

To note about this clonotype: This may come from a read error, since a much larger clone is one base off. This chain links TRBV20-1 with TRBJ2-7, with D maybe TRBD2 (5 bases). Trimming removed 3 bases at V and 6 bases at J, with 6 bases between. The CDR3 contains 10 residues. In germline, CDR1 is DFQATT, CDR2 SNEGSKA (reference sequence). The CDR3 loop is CSASGLEQYV. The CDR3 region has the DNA TGCAGTGCTAGTGGACTCGAGCAGTACGTC.

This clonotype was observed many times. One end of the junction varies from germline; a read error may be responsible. CDR3 amino acids: CATSDLLRGGEQVF. The CDR3 DNA reads TGTGCCACCAGTGATTTGCTGAGGGGAGGTGAGCAAGTCTTC. This chain connects TRBV24-1 to TRBJ2-1, with TRBD2 as a possible D gene (6 bases). This CDR3 comprises 14 residues. The germline gives CDR1 KGHDR, CDR2 SFDVKD.

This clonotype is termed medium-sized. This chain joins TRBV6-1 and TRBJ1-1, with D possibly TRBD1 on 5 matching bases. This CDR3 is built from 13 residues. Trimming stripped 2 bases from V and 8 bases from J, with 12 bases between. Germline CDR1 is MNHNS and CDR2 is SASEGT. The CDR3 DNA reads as TGTGCCAGCAGTGAAATCAGGGACGCAGAAGCTTTCTTT. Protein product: CASSEIRDAEAFF.

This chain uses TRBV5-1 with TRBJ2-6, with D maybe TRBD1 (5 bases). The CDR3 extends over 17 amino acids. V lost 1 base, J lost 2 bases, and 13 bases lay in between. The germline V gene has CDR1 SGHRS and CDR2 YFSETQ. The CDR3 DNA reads TGCGCCAGCAGCTTGTTGCCTGGGGCCACTGGGGCCAACGTCCTGACTTTC. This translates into CASSLLPGATGANVLTF.

The CDR3 nucleotides read TGCGCCAGCAGCTACGGAGGAACAACCTACGAGCAGTACTTC. This codes for CASSYGGTTYEQYF. The gene calls are TRBV5-1 and TRBJ2-7; a possible D gene is TRBD2 (5 bases). Looked up from germline, CDR1 is SGHRS and CDR2 is YFSETQ. The CDR3 consists of 14 residues. The V end lost 3 bases, the J end lost 2 bases, and 12 bases lay between the germline ends.

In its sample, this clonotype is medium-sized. CDR3 sequence (DNA): TGTGCCAGCCCACGGGGTGAAAACACTTACACCGGGGAGCTGTTTTTT. It translates to CASPRGENTYTGELFF. This chain joins TRBV6-1 and TRBJ2-2; tentatively, D is TRBD2 (5 bases). V was clipped by 8 bases and J by 3 bases, with 19 bases between them. Looked up from germline, CDR1 is MNHNS and CDR2 is SASEGT. The CDR3 covers 16 residues.

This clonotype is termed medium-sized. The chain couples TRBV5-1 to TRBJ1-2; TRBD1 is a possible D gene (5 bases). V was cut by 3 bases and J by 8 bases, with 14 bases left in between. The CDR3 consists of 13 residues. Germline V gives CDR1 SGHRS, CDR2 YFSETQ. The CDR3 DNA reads TGCGCCAGCAGCTCAGACGTCGGGGGAGGCTACACCTTC. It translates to CASSSDVGGGYTF.

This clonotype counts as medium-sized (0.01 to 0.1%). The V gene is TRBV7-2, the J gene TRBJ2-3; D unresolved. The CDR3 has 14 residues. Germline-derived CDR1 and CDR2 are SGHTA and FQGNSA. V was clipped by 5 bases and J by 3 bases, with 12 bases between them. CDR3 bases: TGTGCCAGCAGCCCCGGGCCTACGACAGATACGCAGTATTTT. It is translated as CASSPGPTTDTQYF.

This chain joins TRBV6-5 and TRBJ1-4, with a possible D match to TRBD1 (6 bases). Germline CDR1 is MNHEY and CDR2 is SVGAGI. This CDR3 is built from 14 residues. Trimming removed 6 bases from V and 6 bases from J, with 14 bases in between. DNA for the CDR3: TGTGCCAGCAGAGGGGGAAGGGGGTATGAAAAACTGTTTTTT. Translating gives CASRGGRGYEKLFF.

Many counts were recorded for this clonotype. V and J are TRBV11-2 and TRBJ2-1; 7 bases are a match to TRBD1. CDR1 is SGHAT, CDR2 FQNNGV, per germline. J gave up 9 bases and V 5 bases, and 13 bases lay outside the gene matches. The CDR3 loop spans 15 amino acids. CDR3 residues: CASSPQAQGVGEQFF. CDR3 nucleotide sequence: TGTGCCAGCAGCCCCCAAGCCCAGGGGGTTGGTGAGCAGTTCTTC.

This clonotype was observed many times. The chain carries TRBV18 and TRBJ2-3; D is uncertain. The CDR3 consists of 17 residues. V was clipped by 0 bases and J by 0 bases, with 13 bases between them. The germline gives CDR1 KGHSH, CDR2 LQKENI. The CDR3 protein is CASSPPIRSRSTDTQYF. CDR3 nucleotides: TGTGCCAGCTCACCACCGATAAGGTCCAGGAGCACAGATACGCAGTATTTT. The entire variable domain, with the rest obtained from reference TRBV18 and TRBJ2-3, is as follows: NAGVMQNPRHLVRRRGQEARLRCSPMKGHSHVYWYRQLPEEGLKFMVYLQKENIIDESGMPKERFSAEFPKEGPSILRIQQVVRGDSAAYFCASSPPIRSRSTDTQYFGPGTRLTVL.

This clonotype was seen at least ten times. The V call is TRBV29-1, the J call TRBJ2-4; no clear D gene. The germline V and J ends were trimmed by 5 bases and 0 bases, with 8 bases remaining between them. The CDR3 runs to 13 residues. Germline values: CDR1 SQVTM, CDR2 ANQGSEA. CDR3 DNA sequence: TGCAGCGTTCTTCAAAAAGCCAAAAACATTCAGTACTTC. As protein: CSVLQKAKNIQYF. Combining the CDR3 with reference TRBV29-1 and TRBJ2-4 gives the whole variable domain SAVISQKPSRDICQRGTSLTIQCQVDSQVTMMFWYRQQPGQSLTLIATANQGSEATYESGFVIDKFPISRPNLTFSTLTVSNMSPEDSSIYLCSVLQKAKNIQYFGAGTRLSVL.

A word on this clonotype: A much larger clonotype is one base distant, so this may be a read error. The CDR3, as DNA: TGTGCCAGCAGCCAAAGCACAGGGGAGGGCCACACCTTC. It yields the protein CASSQSTGEGHTF. The chain links TRBV3-1 to TRBJ1-2; 7 bases agree with TRBD1. Germline-derived CDR1 and CDR2 are LGHDT and YNNKEL (reference sequence). V was pared by 2 bases and J by 12 bases, with 9 bases of the junction left unmatched. The CDR3 sequence is 13 residues long. The full variable domain, in which reference TRBV3-1 and TRBJ1-2 provide the parts outside the CDR3, is DTAVSQTPKYLVTQMGNDKSIKCEQNLGHDTMYWYKQDSKKFLKIMFSYNNKELIINETVPNRFSPKSPDKAHLNLHINSLELGDSAVYFCASSQSTGEGHTFGSGTRLTVV.

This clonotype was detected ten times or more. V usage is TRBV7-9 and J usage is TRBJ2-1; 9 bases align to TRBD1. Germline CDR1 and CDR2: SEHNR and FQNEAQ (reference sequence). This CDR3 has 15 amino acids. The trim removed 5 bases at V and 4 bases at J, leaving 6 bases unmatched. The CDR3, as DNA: TGTGCCAGCAGCCACCGGGACAGGGTGTACAATGAGCAGTTCTTC. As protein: CASSHRDRVYNEQFF.

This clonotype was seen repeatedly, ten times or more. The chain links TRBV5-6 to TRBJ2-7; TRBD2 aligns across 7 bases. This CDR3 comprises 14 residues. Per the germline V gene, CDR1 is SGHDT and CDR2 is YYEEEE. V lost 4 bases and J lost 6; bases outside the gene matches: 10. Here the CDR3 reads CASSPSGGGREQYF. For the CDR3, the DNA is TGTGCCAGCAGCCCTAGCGGCGGTGGGCGCGAGCAGTACTTC. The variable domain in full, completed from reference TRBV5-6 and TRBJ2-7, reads DAGVTQSPTHLIKTRGQQVTLRCSPKSGHDTVSWYQQALGQGPQFIFQYYEEEERQRGNFPDRFSGHQFPNYSSELNVNALLLGDSALYLCASSPSGGGREQYFGPGTRLTVT.

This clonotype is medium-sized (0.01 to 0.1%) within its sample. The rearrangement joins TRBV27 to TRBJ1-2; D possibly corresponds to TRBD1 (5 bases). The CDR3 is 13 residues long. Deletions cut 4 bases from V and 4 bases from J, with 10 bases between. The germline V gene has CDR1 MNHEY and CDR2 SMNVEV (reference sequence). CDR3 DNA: TGTGCCAGCAGTTCGTTCCAGGGCTATGGCTACACCTTC. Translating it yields CASSSFQGYGYTF.